The 14 T cell receptor beta chains given below trace back to one sample, sequenced in a study of blood T cell repertoires in COVID-19. Assay used: immunoSEQ multiplex PCR; TCRdb lists only in-frame clones, some missing. The table records roughly 200,000 clones, about 88% of them present only once. Sample: peripheral blood. The receptors derive from a man aged 18-30 years with active or convalescent COVID-19.

This clone came up a few times. The chain uses TRBV5-1 and TRBJ2-1; TRBD2 agrees at 13 bases. The CDR3 contains 16 residues. Trimming took 0 bases from V and 8 from J; bases not matched to a gene: 5. The V gene's germline CDR1 is SGHRS and CDR2 YFSETQ. The CDR3 loop is CASSLATSGGFDEQFF. CDR3 in DNA: TGCGCCAGCAGCTTGGCGACTAGCGGGGGGTTTGATGAGCAGTTCTTC.

The CDR3 protein is CASSQAGRGDSYEQYF. The CDR3 region has the DNA TGTGCCAGCAGCCAAGCGGGCAGGGGGGACTCCTACGAGCAGTACTTC. This chain joins TRBV4-2 and TRBJ2-7; TRBD1 is a possible D gene (7 bases). This CDR3 contains 16 residues. CDR1 LGHNA and CDR2 YNFKEQ come from the germline V gene. V was trimmed by 1 base and J by 0 bases, leaving 13 bases between them.

V usage is TRBV9 and J usage is TRBJ1-5; D is unclear. Germline-derived CDR1 and CDR2 are SGDLS and YYNGEE. Trimming removed 4 bases at V and 9 bases at J, with 20 bases between. This CDR3 has 15 residues. The CDR3: CASSPEDSGVWPQHF. As DNA, the CDR3 is TGTGCCAGCAGCCCCGAGGACTCTGGAGTTTGGCCCCAGCATTTT.

This chain uses TRBV6-5 with TRBJ1-1; D perhaps matches TRBD1 (6 bases). Germline V gene data show CDR1 as MNHEY and CDR2 as SVGAGI. This CDR3 is 14 amino acids long. The V gene lost 7 bases and the J gene lost 4 bases, with 16 bases spanning the gap. CDR3 region: CASTNTRGSTEAFF. The CDR3 coding sequence is TGTGCCAGCACTAATACTAGGGGGAGCACTGAAGCTTTCTTT.

V usage is TRBV19 and J usage is TRBJ2-6; 7 bases are a match to TRBD1. The CDR3 is 16 amino acids. Losses at the gene ends were 5 bases for V and 2 bases for J; bases not matched to a gene: 6. Germline CDR1 is LNHDA and CDR2 is SQIVND (reference sequence). The CDR3 region has the DNA TGTGCCAGTAGTGACAGGGTGTATGCTGGGGCCAACGTCCTGACTTTC. Protein sequence: CASSDRVYAGANVLTF.

The J gene is TRBJ1-6, the V gene TRBV2; D unresolved. V lost 8 bases and J 4 bases, leaving 9 bases between the germline ends. Germline V gene lookup returns CDR1 SNHLY and CDR2 FYNNEI. The CDR3 has 13 amino acids. For the CDR3, the DNA is TGTGCCAGCCAGTCGAAATATAATTCACCCCTCCACTTT. Translation: CASQSKYNSPLHF. The full variable domain, rest sourced from reference TRBV2 and TRBJ1-6, is EPEVTQTPSHQVTQMGQEVILRCVPISNHLYFYWYRQILGQKVEFLVSFYNNEISEKSEIFDDQFSVERPDGSNFTLKIRSTKLEDSAMYFCASQSKYNSPLHFGNGTRLTVT.

This sequence joins TRBV10-3 and TRBJ1-6, with D tentatively TRBD1 (5 bases). Trimming took 7 bases from V and 7 from J, leaving 11 bases between them. CDR1 ENHRY and CDR2 SYGVKD come from the germline V gene. This CDR3 has 13 amino acids. The CDR3 reads CAIMSGGNSPLHF. DNA of the CDR3: TGTGCCATCATGTCGGGGGGGAATTCACCCCTCCACTTT.

The sample holds one count of this clone. The chain couples TRBV19 to TRBJ1-2; TRBD1 might be the D (5 bases). Germline-derived CDR1 and CDR2 are LNHDA and SQIVND (reference sequence). The CDR3 extends over 16 amino acids. Trimming took off 2 bases at V and 4 bases at J, with 17 bases between the two ends. CDR3 in DNA: TGTGCCAGTAGTATATTGGTCAGAGACAGACCCTATGGCTACACCTTC. Amino acid sequence: CASSILVRDRPYGYTF.

The chain employs TRBV6-5 and TRBJ2-1; 10 bases align to TRBD2. Germline V gene data show CDR1 as MNHEY and CDR2 as SVGAGI. CDR3 length: 15 residues. V lost 8 bases and J lost 1; bases outside the gene matches: 5. CDR3 sequence (DNA): TGTGCCAGCGAAGCTAGCGGGAGTTCCTACAATGAGCAGTTCTTC. Its protein product is CASEASGSSYNEQFF.

The chain combines TRBV19 with TRBJ2-5; 8 bases line up with TRBD2. The CDR3 has 16 amino acids. The J segment lost 1 base and the V segment lost 6 bases, leaving 10 bases of the junction unmatched. Germline CDR1 LNHDA, CDR2 SQIVND (reference sequence). CDR3: CASSGPGLGPQETQYF. CDR3 coding DNA: TGTGCCAGTAGCGGGCCGGGACTAGGGCCCCAAGAGACCCAGTACTTC.

J is TRBJ2-3 and V is TRBV6-6; D call uncertain. Germline V lookup: CDR1 MNHNY, CDR2 SVGAGI (reference sequence). Between the trimmed V and J ends, which lost 2 bases and 3 bases, there was a span of 3 bases. The length of the CDR3 is 12 residues. The CDR3 nucleotides read TGTGCCAGCAGTTACCTAACAGATACGCAGTATTTT. Protein product: CASSYLTDTQYF.

The rearrangement uses TRBV10-3 and TRBJ2-1, with D perhaps TRBD2 (6 bases). Trimming removed 4 bases at V and 8 bases at J, with 21 bases between. Germline lookup yields CDR1 ENHRY and CDR2 SYGVKD. The CDR3 covers 16 residues. The CDR3 protein is CAISVQVTRPGDEQFF. In nucleotides, the CDR3 is TGTGCCATCAGTGTGCAAGTGACTAGGCCTGGGGATGAGCAGTTCTTC.

This rearrangement joins TRBV27 to TRBJ2-1; 8 bases match TRBD2. CDR1 and CDR2 from the germline V gene are MNHEY and SMNVEV (reference sequence). The CDR3 is made up of 15 amino acids. The V and J ends lost 10 bases and 0 bases, in that order; junction bases with no gene match: 8. CDR3 protein: CATKLSGGSYNEQFF. The CDR3 DNA is TGTGCCACAAAATTGAGCGGGGGCTCCTACAATGAGCAGTTCTTC.

This chain links TRBV7-2 with TRBJ2-1; perhaps TRBD2 as D (6 bases). Trimming cost V 1 base and J 5 bases, with 15 bases left between them. The length of the CDR3 is 16 residues. Germline lookup yields CDR1 SGHTA and CDR2 FQGNSA. CDR3 nucleotide sequence: TGTGCCAGCAGCTTAGAATTTCCGGGAGTACACAATGAGCAGTTCTTC. Translating it yields CASSLEFPGVHNEQFF.